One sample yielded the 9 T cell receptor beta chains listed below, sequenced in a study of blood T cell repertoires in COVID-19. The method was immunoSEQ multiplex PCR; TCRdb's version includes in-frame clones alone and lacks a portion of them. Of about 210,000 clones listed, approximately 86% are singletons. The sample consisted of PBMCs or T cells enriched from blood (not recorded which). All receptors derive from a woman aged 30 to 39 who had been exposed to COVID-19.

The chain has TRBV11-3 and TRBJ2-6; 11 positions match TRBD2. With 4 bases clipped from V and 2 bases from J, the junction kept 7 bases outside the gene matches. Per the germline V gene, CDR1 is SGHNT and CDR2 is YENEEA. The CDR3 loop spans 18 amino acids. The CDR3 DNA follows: TGTGCCAGCAGCTCCTCTAGCGGGGGGACACCTGGGGCCAACGTCCTGACTTTC. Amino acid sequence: CASSSSSGGTPGANVLTF.

CDR3 DNA: TGCGCCAGCAGCTTCGGACGGAGACAGGGCGCTCGTCAGGAGACCCAGTACTTC. Translated: CASSFGRRQGARQETQYF. This chain links TRBV5-1 with TRBJ2-5; TRBD1 matches at 7 bases. Germline V gene data show CDR1 as SGHRS and CDR2 as YFSETQ. V was clipped by 2 bases and J by 5 bases; unmatched bases: 18. The CDR3 covers 18 residues.

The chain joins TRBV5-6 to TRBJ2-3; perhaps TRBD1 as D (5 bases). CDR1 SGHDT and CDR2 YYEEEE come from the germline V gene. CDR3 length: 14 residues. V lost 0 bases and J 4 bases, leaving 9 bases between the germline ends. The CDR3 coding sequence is TGTGCCAGCAGCTTGGAGGGGCTCCCAGATACGCAGTATTTT. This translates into CASSLEGLPDTQYF.

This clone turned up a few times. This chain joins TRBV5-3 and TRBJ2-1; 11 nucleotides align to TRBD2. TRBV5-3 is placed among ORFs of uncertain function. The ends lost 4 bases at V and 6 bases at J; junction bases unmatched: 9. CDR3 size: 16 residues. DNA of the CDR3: TGTGCCAGAAGCCGCCTCCTAGCGGGGGGCCTCAATGAGCAGTTCTTC. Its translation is CARSRLLAGGLNEQFF.

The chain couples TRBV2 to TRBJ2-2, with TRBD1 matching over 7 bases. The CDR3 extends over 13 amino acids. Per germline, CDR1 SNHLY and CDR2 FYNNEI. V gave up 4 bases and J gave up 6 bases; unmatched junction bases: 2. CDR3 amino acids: CASSAQGAGELFF. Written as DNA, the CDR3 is TGTGCCAGCAGTGCCCAGGGGGCCGGGGAGCTGTTTTTT.

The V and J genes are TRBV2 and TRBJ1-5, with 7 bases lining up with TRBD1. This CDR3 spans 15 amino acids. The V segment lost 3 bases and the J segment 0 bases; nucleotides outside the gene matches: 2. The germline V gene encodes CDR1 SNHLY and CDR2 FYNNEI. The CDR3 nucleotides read TGTGCCAGCAGTGACAGGGGGATTAGCAATCAGCCCCAGCATTTT. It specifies CASSDRGISNQPQHF.

The DNA of the CDR3 is TGTGCCAGCAGCCAAGACCAGACCTATAATTCACCCCTCCACTTT. This gives the protein CASSQDQTYNSPLHF. The V and J genes are TRBV4-2 and TRBJ1-6; D is uncertain. The V gene's germline CDR1 is LGHNA and CDR2 YNFKEQ. The ends were cut back, 0 bases at V and 2 bases at J, with 5 bases in the middle. The CDR3 runs to 15 residues.

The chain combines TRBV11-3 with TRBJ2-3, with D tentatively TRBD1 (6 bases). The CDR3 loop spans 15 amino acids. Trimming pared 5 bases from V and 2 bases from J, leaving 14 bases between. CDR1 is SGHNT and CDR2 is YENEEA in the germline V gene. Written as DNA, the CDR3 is TGTGCCAGCAGCCCCCATCAGGGGTTCACAGATACGCAGTATTTT. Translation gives CASSPHQGFTDTQYF.

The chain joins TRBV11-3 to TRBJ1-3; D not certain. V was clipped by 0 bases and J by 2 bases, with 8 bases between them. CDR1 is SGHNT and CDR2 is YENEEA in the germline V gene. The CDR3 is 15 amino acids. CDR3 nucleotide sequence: TGTGCCAGCAGCTTAGAGTCCTCCGCTGGAAACACCATATATTTT. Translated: CASSLESSAGNTIYF.